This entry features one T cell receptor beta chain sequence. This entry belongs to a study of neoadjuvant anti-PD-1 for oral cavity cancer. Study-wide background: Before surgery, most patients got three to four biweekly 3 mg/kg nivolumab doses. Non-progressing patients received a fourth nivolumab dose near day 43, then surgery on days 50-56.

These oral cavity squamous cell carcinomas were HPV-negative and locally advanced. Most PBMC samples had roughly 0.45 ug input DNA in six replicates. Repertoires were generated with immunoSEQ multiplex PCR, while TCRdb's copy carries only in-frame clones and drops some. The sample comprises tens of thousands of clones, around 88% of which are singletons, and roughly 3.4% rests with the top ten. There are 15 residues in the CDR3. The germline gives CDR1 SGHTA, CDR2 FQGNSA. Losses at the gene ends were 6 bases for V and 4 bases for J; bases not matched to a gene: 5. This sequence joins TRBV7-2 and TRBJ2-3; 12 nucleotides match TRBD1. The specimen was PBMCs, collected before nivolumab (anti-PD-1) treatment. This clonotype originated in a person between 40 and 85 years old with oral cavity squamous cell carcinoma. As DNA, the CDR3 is TGTGCCAGCAGTTCGGGACAGGGGGCCCCAGATACGCAGTATTTT. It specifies CASSSGQGAPDTQYF.